This T cell receptor beta chain was recovered during a study of cytomegalovirus exposure and HLA in healthy donors. General study results and limits: In a later analysis, an Asian-associated ancestry cluster reportedly showed fewer N-insertions than the approximately 670-donor mean. For presence/absence analyses, sequencing depth was assumed to be roughly uniform across donors. As confirmed in vitro, three CMV-associated chains were specific for CMV antigens. Researchers reported in a later analysis that a missense DCLRE1C variant was tied to TCR beta V- and J-gene trimming.

Use of 60 Vbeta and 13 Jbeta primers characterized the PCR. Only in-frame clones appear in the TCRdb table, and some are missing; sequencing was by immunoSEQ multiplex PCR. The sample shows fewer than 250,000 clones, less than 85% of them seen only once. The CDR3 contains 13 residues. The V and J ends lost 2 bases and 4 bases respectively, with 6 bases between them. Germline lookup yields CDR1 MNHNS and CDR2 SASEGT. In the case of this clone: Antigen unknown. The sample carries other DNA sequences with the same CDR3.

This TCR came from a girl aged 2-10 years in good health and CMV-seronegative. Material: PBMCs. The chain is built from TRBV6-1 and TRBJ1-5, with D possibly being TRBD1 (6 bases). The CDR3 loop is CASSERGNQPQHF. The CDR3 DNA reads as TGTGCCAGCAGTGAAAGGGGGAATCAGCCCCAGCATTTT.